This entry lists 29 T cell receptor beta chains sequenced from one sample in a study of blood T cell repertoires in COVID-19. Clones were sequenced by immunoSEQ multiplex PCR, and TCRdb holds only the in-frame ones, with some missing. The sample holds a few hundred thousand clones, 80% to 90% seen once. The sequencing input was peripheral blood. All receptors derive from a man aged 60-69 years who had recovered from COVID-19.

This chain links TRBV9 with TRBJ2-2; possibly TRBD2 for D (5 bases). The CDR3 loop spans 16 amino acids. Germline V lookup: CDR1 SGDLS, CDR2 YYNGEE. Trimming cost V 0 bases and J 1 base, with 10 bases left between them. The CDR3 DNA follows: TGTGCCAGCAGCGTAGGAGGGATAGGGAACACCGGGGAGCTGTTTTTT. Translated, it gives CASSVGGIGNTGELFF.

This clone was detected only a few times. Additional DNA sequences in this sample encode the identical CDR3. This chain links TRBV9 with TRBJ1-1, with 7 bases identical to TRBD1. CDR1 and CDR2 from the germline V gene are SGDLS and YYNGEE. The V and J ends lost 2 bases and 2 bases, in that order; junction bases with no gene match: 3. The CDR3 sequence is 14 residues long. The CDR3 bases are TGTGCCAGCAGCGTGGGACAGAGAAACACTGAAGCTTTCTTT. Amino acids: CASSVGQRNTEAFF.

V gene TRBV7-9 combines with J gene TRBJ1-6, with 7 bases matching TRBD1. The V and J ends lost 8 bases and 5 bases, in that order; junction bases with no gene match: 6. Germline-derived CDR1 and CDR2 are SEHNR and FQNEAQ (reference sequence). CDR3 length: 14 amino acids. The CDR3 here is CASAGTANNSPLHF. CDR3 DNA sequence: TGTGCCAGCGCCGGGACAGCGAATAATTCACCCCTCCACTTT.

The gene calls are TRBV24-1 and TRBJ2-7; 8 bases agree with TRBD2. The CDR3 sequence is 15 residues long. V was clipped by 9 bases and J by 6 bases; unmatched bases: 15. Germline assignment: CDR1 KGHDR and CDR2 SFDVKD. The CDR3 DNA is TGTGCCACCGCCCCCTGGGGAAGCGGGGGTACCGAGCAGTACTTC. Its translation: CATAPWGSGGTEQYF.

The CDR3 bases are TGTGCCAGCAGCTTAGCTTCGGGGGGGACGAACACTGAAGCTTTCTTT. Encoded protein: CASSLASGGTNTEAFF. The chain couples TRBV7-8 to TRBJ1-1; weak D call: TRBD1 (5 bases). The CDR3 is 16 amino acids. Trimming cost V 0 bases and J 1 base, with 12 bases left between them. Germline V CDR1 and CDR2: SGHVS, FQNEAQ.

The rearrangement links TRBV30 to TRBJ1-6, with TRBD1 matching 9 bases. The CDR3 extends over 15 amino acids. The germline CDR1 and CDR2 sequences are GTSNPN and SVGIG (reference sequence). J was trimmed by 6 bases and V by 0 bases; bases with no gene match: 3. The CDR3 nucleotides are TGTGCCTGGAGTGTGCGGGACAGGGTTAATTCACCCCTCCACTTT. Amino acid sequence: CAWSVRDRVNSPLHF.

V is TRBV7-5 and J is TRBJ2-2; TRBD1, as called in the table, went unchecked against the DNA. TRBV7-5 is labeled a pseudogene. The CDR3 length is 15 residues. The CDR3 DNA sequence: TGTGTCAGAAGCTGCAGGGGGTTGGTGACCGGGGAGCTGTTTTTT. Its protein is CVRSCRGLVTGELFF.

The chain carries TRBV14 and TRBJ1-1; weak D call: TRBD1 (5 bases). The CDR3 has 16 residues. Germline V CDR1 and CDR2: SGHDN, FVKESK. V dropped 2 bases and J dropped 5 bases, with 18 bases sitting between them. CDR3 coding DNA: TGTGCCAGCAGCCAAAGTGGGGGGGGAATGTGGACTGAAGCTTTCTTT. It is translated as CASSQSGGGMWTEAFF. The variable domain in full, completed from reference TRBV14 and TRBJ1-1, reads EAGVTQFPSHSVIEKGQTVTLRCDPISGHDNLYWYRRVMGKEIKFLLHFVKESKQDESGMPNNRFLAERTGGTYSTLKVQPAELEDSGVYFCASSQSGGGMWTEAFFGQGTRLTVV.

The genes are TRBV19 and TRBJ2-2; the match to TRBD1 covers 7 bases. The V and J ends lost 8 bases and 2 bases, in that order; junction bases with no gene match: 2. Germline CDR1 LNHDA, CDR2 SQIVND (reference sequence). The CDR3 totals 13 residues. The CDR3 spells CASGTVNTGELFF. In nucleotides, the CDR3 is TGTGCCAGTGGGACAGTAAACACCGGGGAGCTGTTTTTT.

The chain combines TRBV30 with TRBJ2-3; no definite D call. From germline, CDR1 is GTSNPN and CDR2 SVGIG (reference sequence). The CDR3 loop spans 13 amino acids. The ends were cut back, 4 bases at V and 0 bases at J, with 8 bases in the middle. The CDR3 nucleotides read TGTGCCTGGACCCAGAGGAGCACAGATACGCAGTATTTT. Protein product: CAWTQRSTDTQYF.

This clone was counted once. The chain couples TRBV11-2 to TRBJ1-4, with TRBD1 as a possible D gene (5 bases). This CDR3 region has 15 residues. The V gene's germline CDR1 is SGHAT and CDR2 FQNNGV. With 5 bases removed from V and 5 bases from J, the gap between germline ends came to 15 bases. CDR3 sequence reads: CASSHGHQRNEKLFF. The CDR3 DNA is TGTGCCAGCAGCCATGGACACCAACGAAATGAAAAACTGTTTTTT.

The V and J genes are TRBV30 and TRBJ2-3; tentative D call: TRBD1 (6 bases). The germline CDR1 and CDR2 sequences are GTSNPN and SVGIG (reference sequence). The CDR3 runs to 13 residues. The V end was cut by 1 base, the J end by 1 base, with 6 bases between. The CDR3 loop reads CAWSGQGTDTQYF. In nucleotides, the CDR3 is TGTGCCTGGAGTGGACAGGGCACAGATACGCAGTATTTT. The variable domain in full, with the rest retrieved from reference TRBV30 and TRBJ2-3, is SQTIHQWPATLVQPVGSPLSLECTVEGTSNPNLYWYRQAAGRGLQLLFYSVGIGQISSEVPQNLSASRPQDRQFILSSKKLLLSDSGFYLCAWSGQGTDTQYFGPGTRLTVL.

The chain has TRBV20-1 and TRBJ2-2; no clear D gene. Trimming removed 0 bases from V and 7 bases from J, with 3 bases in between. The germline V gene has CDR1 DFQATT and CDR2 SNEGSKA (reference sequence). The CDR3 totals 11 residues. The CDR3 region has the DNA TGCAGTGCTAGAGATCTCGGGGAGCTGTTTTTT. It codes for CSARDLGELFF.

The count of this clone is one. V usage is TRBV7-6 and J usage is TRBJ2-1; D perhaps matches TRBD1 (5 bases). There are 12 residues in the CDR3. V lost 5 bases and J lost 11, with 13 bases in between. CDR1 and CDR2 (germline): SGHVS, FNYEAQ. This CDR3 is CASSPSTAQQFF. CDR3 coding DNA: TGTGCCAGCAGCCCATCGACAGCGCAGCAGTTCTTC.

The chain recombines TRBV5-1 with TRBJ1-1, with 8 bases identical to TRBD1. J lost 2 bases, V lost 5 bases, and 11 bases had no gene match. The CDR3 runs 16 residues. The V gene's germline CDR1 is SGHRS and CDR2 YFSETQ. CDR3 DNA sequence: TGCGCCAGCAGTTTTCAGGGGGCGCGATCAAACACTGAAGCTTTCTTT. Encoded protein: CASSFQGARSNTEAFF.

This clone was seen just once. The V call is TRBV9, the J call TRBJ1-4; perhaps TRBD1 as D (5 bases). The CDR3 sequence is 14 residues long. Trimming pared 0 bases from V and 3 bases from J, leaving 6 bases between. Germline V lookup: CDR1 SGDLS, CDR2 YYNGEE. DNA of the CDR3: TGTGCCAGCAGCGTAGCAGGGTCTAATGAAAAACTGTTTTTT. Its translation is CASSVAGSNEKLFF.

The chain carries TRBV2 and TRBJ1-4, with D uncertain. Germline V gives CDR1 SNHLY, CDR2 FYNNEI. This CDR3 contains 14 residues. V lost 8 bases, J lost 0 bases, and 10 bases lay in between. The CDR3 DNA sequence: TGTGCCAGCGGTGGGCGGGCAACTAATGAAAAACTGTTTTTT. Encoded protein: CASGGRATNEKLFF.

This clone was seen a handful of times. This rearrangement joins TRBV30 to TRBJ1-1; TRBD1 is a possible D gene (6 bases). The CDR3 runs to 15 residues. From germline, CDR1 is GTSNPN and CDR2 SVGIG (reference sequence). V gave up 5 bases and J gave up 1 base, with 17 bases separating them. CDR3 sequence (DNA): TGTGCCTGGGCGACTATCGGGACACAGAACACTGAAGCTTTCTTT. It translates to CAWATIGTQNTEAFF.

The chain employs TRBV19 and TRBJ1-1; 9 bases are shared with TRBD1. Germline V CDR1 and CDR2: LNHDA, SQIVND (reference sequence). J was trimmed by 0 bases and V by 8 bases; bases with no gene match: 7. The CDR3 spans 15 residues. The CDR3 is CASEDRGLMNTEAFF. For the CDR3, the DNA is TGTGCCAGTGAGGACAGGGGATTGATGAACACTGAAGCTTTCTTT.

V usage is TRBV7-8 and J usage is TRBJ1-3; D is perhaps TRBD1 (6 bases). V lost 5 bases and J lost 3, with 17 bases in between. The CDR3 runs 16 residues. From germline, CDR1 is SGHVS and CDR2 FQNEAQ. The CDR3 DNA follows: TGTGCCAGCAGCCCTACCCAGGGGCCTAGTGGAAACACCATATATTTT. Its protein product is CASSPTQGPSGNTIYF.

The J gene is TRBJ2-4, the V gene TRBV11-2, with D possibly being TRBD2 (6 bases). This CDR3 is 14 amino acids long. Trimming left V 4 bases short and J 1 base short, with 8 bases between. CDR1 is SGHAT, CDR2 FQNNGV, per germline. CDR3 nucleotides: TGTGCCAGCAGCTCGGGACTTGCCAAAAACATTCAGTACTTC. Protein: CASSSGLAKNIQYF. Together with reference TRBV11-2 and TRBJ2-4, the CDR3 gives the full variable domain: EAGVAQSPRYKIIEKRQSVAFWCNPISGHATLYWYQQILGQGPKLLIQFQNNGVVDDSQLPKDRFSAERLKGVDSTLKIQPAKLEDSAVYLCASSSGLAKNIQYFGAGTRLSVL.

This clone was seen just once. The chain combines TRBV28 with TRBJ1-6; D might be TRBD1 (5 bases). This CDR3 is 15 amino acids long. Germline V gives CDR1 MDHEN, CDR2 SYDVKM. The germline V and J ends were trimmed by 5 bases and 6 bases, with 14 bases remaining between them. The CDR3 loop reads CASSPLGEGNSPLHF. In nucleotides, the CDR3 is TGTGCCAGCAGTCCCCTAGGGGAGGGTAATTCACCCCTCCACTTT.

V is TRBV5-1 and J is TRBJ1-1; 7 nucleotides line up with TRBD1. V lost 4 bases, J lost 4 bases, and 7 bases stayed unmatched. The CDR3 runs 14 residues. In germline, CDR1 is SGHRS, CDR2 YFSETQ. Here the CDR3 DNA reads TGCGCCAGCAGCACAGGGGATTTTGGCACTGAAGCTTTCTTT. It translates to CASSTGDFGTEAFF.

This sequence joins TRBV6-1 and TRBJ1-5; perhaps TRBD1 as D (6 bases). From germline, CDR1 is MNHNS and CDR2 SASEGT. Deletions cut 0 bases from V and 4 bases from J, with 10 bases between. This CDR3 contains 15 residues. The CDR3 coding sequence is TGTGCCAGCAGTGAAGCAAGAGGGGGTAATCAGCCCCAGCATTTT. It encodes CASSEARGGNQPQHF.

V and J are TRBV4-2 and TRBJ1-5; D ambiguous. Germline assignment: CDR1 LGHNA and CDR2 YNFKEQ. This CDR3 has 12 residues. V lost 0 bases to trimming and J lost 9 bases, with 6 bases between them. CDR3 DNA: TGTGCCAGCAGCCAAGATCCCAGGCCCCAGCATTTT. Protein product: CASSQDPRPQHF.

This chain uses TRBV4-2 with TRBJ1-4; possibly TRBD1 for D (6 bases). Trimming took 0 bases from V and 14 from J, leaving 19 bases between them. The CDR3 loop spans 15 amino acids. CDR1 and CDR2 from the germline V gene are LGHNA and YNFKEQ. CDR3 nucleotide sequence: TGTGCCAGCAGCCAAGAGATTGTACAGCGCCAGGGGCTGTTTTTT. This encodes CASSQEIVQRQGLFF.

This clone was seen just once. Here the CDR3 reads CASSQEGDRGNSPLHF. The CDR3 nucleotides read TGTGCCAGCAGCCAAGAAGGCGACAGGGGTAATTCACCCCTCCACTTT. The rearrangement uses TRBV4-2 and TRBJ1-6, with 8 bases fitting TRBD1. Looked up from germline, CDR1 is LGHNA and CDR2 is YNFKEQ. The CDR3 runs 16 residues. After removal of 0 bases from V and 6 bases from J, the junction contained 4 bases not matched to a gene.

This chain links TRBV10-2 with TRBJ2-2, with 14 bases aligning to TRBD2. The germline CDR1 and CDR2 sequences are WSHSY and SAAADI. V lost 6 bases, J lost 6 bases, and 3 bases stayed unmatched. This CDR3 spans 15 amino acids. CDR3 protein: CASREGLAGAGELFF. CDR3 coding DNA: TGCGCCAGCAGGGAGGGACTAGCGGGAGCCGGGGAGCTGTTTTTT.

The chain carries TRBV7-3 and TRBJ2-1; D gene uncertain. The CDR3 is 14 amino acids. CDR1 is SGHTA and CDR2 is FQGTGA in the germline V gene. Trimming removed 0 bases at V and 2 bases at J, with 5 bases between. CDR3 bases: TGTGCCAGCAGCTTAACCTCTACCTACAATGAGCAGTTCTTC. Its protein is CASSLTSTYNEQFF.